The 28 T cell receptor beta chains reported below all come from one sample, sequenced in a study of naive and memory T cell subsets. Study outcomes and limitations: Naive repertoires, especially CD8, held a few larger clonotypes, possibly memory cells re-expressing CD45RA.

Both TRBC1 and TRBC2 were covered by a beta constant-region primer of two equimolar oligonucleotides. The ligated cDNA underwent four PCR rounds using SP2 and nested alpha and beta constant-region primers. Each CDR3 protein is one row after TCRdb ran MiXCR on the UMI-ligation and nested PCR reads. The profile covers about 90,000 distinct CDR3 sequences, with 11% appearing a single time and around 0.13% taken by the ten largest. Antigens of these TCRs are unknown. Sequencing was performed on naive CD4+ T cells from blood. All receptors derive from a human donor in good health.

V is TRBV28 and J is TRBJ1-4, with D possibly being TRBD1 (5 bases). Trimming removed 6 bases at V and 0 bases at J, with 23 bases between. Germline loops: CDR1 MDHEN, CDR2 SYDVKM. This CDR3 has 19 residues. CDR3 nucleotide sequence: TGTGCCAGCAGCCGCCCCCTGACAGCATATTCTGCAACTAATGAAAAACTGTTTTTT. This encodes CASSRPLTAYSATNEKLFF.

V is TRBV7-2 and J is TRBJ2-1; no definite D call. This CDR3 contains 16 residues. Germline V CDR1 and CDR2: SGHTA, FQGNSA. V lost 1 base and J 3 bases, leaving 13 bases between the germline ends. CDR3 bases: TGTGCCAGCAGCTTAGTAGTGAGTAGCTTCTACAATGAGCAGTTCTTC. This codes for CASSLVVSSFYNEQFF.

This clonotype was observed many times. The genes are TRBV20-1 and TRBJ2-3; possibly TRBD1 for D (6 bases). Between the trimmed V and J ends, which lost 3 bases and 4 bases, there was a span of 11 bases. Germline V CDR1 and CDR2: DFQATT, SNEGSKA (reference sequence). The CDR3 covers 13 residues. CDR3 region: CSARLTGADTQYF. The CDR3 DNA follows: TGCAGTGCTAGGTTGACAGGTGCAGATACGCAGTATTTT.

This clonotype was seen a handful of times. The rearrangement joins TRBV14 to TRBJ1-1, with TRBD1 identical over 8 bases. The CDR3 consists of 16 residues. V dropped 2 bases and J dropped 1; count of bases not matched to a gene: 6. Germline V gene data show CDR1 as SGHDN and CDR2 as FVKESK. CDR3 region: CASSQIRDRTNTEAFF. CDR3 nucleotides: TGTGCCAGCAGCCAAATCAGGGACAGGACGAACACTGAAGCTTTCTTT.

This clonotype was found a few times. CDR3 sequence (DNA): TGTGCCAGTAGTATTGGGGGCTGGCGCGGCACAGATACGCAGTATTTT. It codes for CASSIGGWRGTDTQYF. The chain combines TRBV19 with TRBJ2-3, with D possibly matching TRBD1 (6 bases). The CDR3 consists of 16 residues. Germline-derived CDR1 and CDR2 are LNHDA and SQIVND (reference sequence). V was trimmed by 3 bases and J by 1 base, leaving 14 bases between them.

The chain is built from TRBV25-1 and TRBJ2-1; 9 bases map to TRBD2. Germline CDR1 reads MGHDK; CDR2 reads SYGVNS. The junction had 5 bases not matched to a gene; V was cut back by 4 bases and J by 10 bases. CDR3 length: 13 amino acids. For the CDR3, the DNA is TGTGCCAGCAGTGCTGGCGGGAGGGGCGAGCAGTTCTTC. Its protein product is CASSAGGRGEQFF.

This clonotype came up a few times. The rearrangement joins TRBV4-3 to TRBJ1-4, with TRBD1 matching over 7 bases. CDR1 LGHNA and CDR2 YSLEER come from the germline V gene. The CDR3 sequence is 16 residues long. After removal of 3 bases from V and 7 bases from J, the junction contained 11 bases not matched to a gene. CDR3 sequence: CASSQNYRGSGEKLFF. CDR3 DNA: TGCGCCAGCAGCCAGAACTACAGGGGTTCGGGTGAAAAACTGTTTTTT.

This clonotype was detected only a few times. The chain recombines TRBV20-1 with TRBJ1-1; TRBD1 might be the D (6 bases). Looked up from germline, CDR1 is DFQATT and CDR2 is SNEGSKA (reference sequence). The CDR3 extends over 15 amino acids. With 7 bases removed from V and 2 bases from J, the gap between germline ends came to 20 bases. In DNA form, the CDR3 reads TGCAGTGGGTCGAAAACCGGGGGGCTTAACACTGAAGCTTTCTTT. Encoded protein: CSGSKTGGLNTEAFF.

The chain is built from TRBV30 and TRBJ2-3, with D possibly matching TRBD1 (6 bases). CDR1 and CDR2 from the germline V gene are GTSNPN and SVGIG (reference sequence). This CDR3 has 16 residues. Trimming cost V 3 bases and J 2 bases, with 18 bases left between them. In DNA form, the CDR3 reads TGTGCCTGGAGAATGGGGGCAGGAGGTCCCACAGATACGCAGTATTTT. This codes for CAWRMGAGGPTDTQYF.

This clonotype has a handful of counts. V is TRBV6-2 or TRBV6-3 and J is TRBJ1-1; D remains ambiguous. The CDR3 spans 12 residues. CDR1 is MNHEY and CDR2 is SVGEGT in the germline V gene. V lost 0 bases, J lost 4 bases, and 3 bases lay in between. CDR3 sequence (DNA): TGTGCCAGCAGTTACTCGTTCACTGAAGCTTTCTTT. Its protein product is CASSYSFTEAFF.

V is TRBV12-3 or TRBV12-4 and J is TRBJ1-5; D perhaps matches TRBD1 (5 bases). This CDR3 has 12 residues. Between the trimmed V and J ends, which lost 7 bases and 5 bases, there was a span of 9 bases. DNA of the CDR3: TGTGCCAGCACAGGGATCGATCAGCCCCAGCATTTT. Its translation: CASTGIDQPQHF.

This chain uses TRBV6-1 with TRBJ1-1, with TRBD1 matching 9 bases. Germline-derived CDR1 and CDR2 are MNHNS and SASEGT. V dropped 4 bases and J dropped 6; count of bases not matched to a gene: 6. The CDR3 has 14 residues. The CDR3 DNA reads as TGTGCCAGCAGTGGGGGACAGGGCGGCGCTGAAGCTTTCTTT. It yields the protein CASSGGQGGAEAFF.

V usage is TRBV30 and J usage is TRBJ2-7; tentative D call: TRBD2 (6 bases). CDR3 length: 12 residues. CDR1 is GTSNPN and CDR2 is SVGIG in the germline V gene (reference sequence). Trimming removed 2 bases at V and 9 bases at J, with 14 bases between. As DNA, the CDR3 is TGTGCCTGGAGTCTTACTGACGGGGGGCAGTACTTC. Translating gives CAWSLTDGGQYF.

The chain recombines TRBV7-2 with TRBJ1-2; D not resolved. This CDR3 has 16 residues. Trimming removed 0 bases at V and 4 bases at J, with 15 bases between. Germline V CDR1 and CDR2: SGHTA, FQGNSA. Here the CDR3 reads CASSLARGSGGYGYTF. As DNA, the CDR3 is TGTGCCAGCAGCTTAGCGCGTGGGTCGGGAGGCTATGGCTACACCTTC.

This clonotype was counted only a few times. The chain combines TRBV6-2 or TRBV6-3 with TRBJ2-7; no reliable D call. V shed 3 bases and J shed 3 bases, with 6 bases lying between them. CDR1 is MNHEY, CDR2 SVGEGT, per germline. CDR3 size: 12 residues. The CDR3 sequence: CASSYPGYEQYF. The CDR3 DNA follows: TGTGCCAGCAGTTATCCAGGCTACGAGCAGTACTTC.

Many counts were recorded for this clonotype. This chain uses TRBV29-1 with TRBJ1-1; TRBD1 might be the D (5 bases). CDR3 length: 15 residues. V gave up 6 bases and J gave up 0 bases, with 17 bases separating them. CDR1 and CDR2 from the germline V gene are SQVTM and ANQGSEA. This CDR3 reads CSVGPTSGMNTEAFF. The CDR3 DNA follows: TGCAGCGTGGGGCCTACCTCAGGTATGAACACTGAAGCTTTCTTT.

For this clonotype: This is likely a read error, given that the CDR3 carries no conserved phenylalanine or tryptophan at its end. V gene TRBV27 combines with J gene TRBJ2-1; 13 nucleotides align to TRBD2. This CDR3 is built from 16 residues. Germline loops: CDR1 MNHEY, CDR2 SMNVEV (reference sequence). Germline trimming cut 5 bases from V and 9 bases from J; bases unmatched to any gene: 10. The CDR3 nucleotides read TGTGCCAGCAGTCTTACACTAGCGGGAGGGGTTGGTGAGCAGTTCTCC. It is translated as CASSLTLAGGVGEQFS.

This clonotype was observed a handful of times. CDR3: CASSFRRQGAEAFF. The DNA for the CDR3 is TGTGCCAGCAGTTTTCGACGACAGGGCGCTGAAGCTTTCTTT. V usage is TRBV12-3 or TRBV12-4 and J usage is TRBJ1-1; 7 bases map to TRBD1. The V and J ends lost 3 bases and 6 bases, in that order; junction bases with no gene match: 7. The CDR3 is made up of 14 amino acids.

This clonotype was observed a handful of times. V usage is TRBV9 and J usage is TRBJ1-6, with 8 bases that match TRBD1. The CDR3 contains 18 residues. Trimming removed 0 bases from V and 3 bases from J; junction bases left unmatched: 8. Germline V gene data show CDR1 as SGDLS and CDR2 as YYNGEE. CDR3 in amino acids: CASSVVSRGPYYNSPLHF. The CDR3 DNA reads as TGTGCCAGCAGCGTAGTATCCAGGGGGCCTTACTATAATTCACCCCTCCACTTT.

J is TRBJ1-1 and V is TRBV4-2; 9 nucleotides match TRBD1. With 2 bases clipped from V and 7 bases from J, the junction kept 2 bases outside the gene matches. Germline V lookup: CDR1 LGHNA, CDR2 YNFKEQ. The CDR3 has 13 residues. The CDR3, as DNA: TGTGCCAGCAGCCAAACGACAGGGGGTGAAGCTTTCTTT. Protein: CASSQTTGGEAFF.

This clonotype was seen ten or more times. J is TRBJ1-6 and V is TRBV20-1, with D possibly being TRBD1 (6 bases). Looked up from germline, CDR1 is DFQATT and CDR2 is SNEGSKA (reference sequence). CDR3 length equals 15 residues. V lost 3 bases to trimming and J lost 1 base, with 10 bases between them. CDR3 in amino acids: CSASPTGSYNSPLHF. The CDR3 DNA reads TGCAGTGCTAGTCCAACAGGGTCCTATAATTCACCCCTCCACTTT.

This clonotype was seen a handful of times. The CDR3 coding sequence is TGTGCCAGCTCACCAGGGAGCTCTGGAAACACCATATATTTT. Its protein is CASSPGSSGNTIYF. V usage is TRBV18 and J usage is TRBJ1-3; D unclear. Trimming shortened V by 2 bases and J by 0 bases, and 5 bases separated the two germline ends. The CDR3 is made up of 14 amino acids. Germline lookup yields CDR1 KGHSH and CDR2 LQKENI.

The chain carries TRBV4-2 and TRBJ1-4, with D tentatively TRBD1 (5 bases). The CDR3 is 18 residues long. V was pared by 1 base and J by 0 bases, with 15 bases between. Germline CDR1 reads LGHNA; CDR2 reads YNFKEQ. CDR3: CASSQGGARRATNEKLFF. CDR3 in DNA: TGTGCCAGCAGCCAAGGAGGGGCTAGGCGCGCAACTAATGAAAAACTGTTTTTT.

This clonotype has more than one count but fewer than ten. The chain joins TRBV30 to TRBJ2-7, with D unresolved. In germline, CDR1 is GTSNPN, CDR2 SVGIG (reference sequence). Trimming removed 0 bases at V and 4 bases at J, with 7 bases between. This CDR3 contains 12 residues. CDR3 protein: CAWSVKSYEQYF. CDR3 DNA: TGTGCCTGGAGTGTAAAGAGTTACGAGCAGTACTTC.

This sequence joins TRBV3-1 and TRBJ2-3; D is unresolved. In germline, CDR1 is LGHDT, CDR2 YNNKEL (reference sequence). CDR3 size: 13 residues. The germline V and J ends were trimmed by 4 bases and 4 bases, with 9 bases remaining between them. The CDR3 reads CASSRNSADTQYF. DNA for the CDR3: TGTGCCAGCAGCCGAAACTCCGCAGATACGCAGTATTTT.

This chain connects TRBV5-1 to TRBJ2-7; 9 nucleotides agree with TRBD1. There are 16 residues in the CDR3. J lost 2 bases, V lost 4 bases, and 10 bases had no gene match. Germline V gene lookup returns CDR1 SGHRS and CDR2 YFSETQ. CDR3 sequence (DNA): TGCGCCAGCAGCCGGAGCGGACAGGGGTACACCTACGAGCAGTACTTC. This translates into CASSRSGQGYTYEQYF. The variable domain in full, with the rest retrieved from reference TRBV5-1 and TRBJ2-7, is KAGVTQTPRYLIKTRGQQVTLSCSPISGHRSVSWYQQTPGQGLQFLFEYFSETQRNKGNFPGRFSGRQFSNSRSEMNVSTLELGDSALYLCASSRSGQGYTYEQYFGPGTRLTVT.

This clonotype was counted ten times or more. The chain recombines TRBV6-2 or TRBV6-3 with TRBJ2-3; TRBD2 aligns across 8 bases. The CDR3 loop spans 17 amino acids. The germline V gene has CDR1 MNHEY and CDR2 SVGEGT. Germline trimming cut 0 bases from V and 5 bases from J; bases unmatched to any gene: 10. The CDR3 sequence is CASSYSPWGGRQDTQYF. CDR3 bases: TGTGCCAGCAGTTACTCCCCATGGGGCGGGAGGCAAGATACGCAGTATTTT.

This clonotype was observed a few times. The CDR3 nucleotides are TGTGCCAGCAGCCAAAAGGGGGTACTAGCGGGCTTCATCAATGAGCAGTTCTTC. Its translation: CASSQKGVLAGFINEQFF. The chain couples TRBV3-1 to TRBJ2-1, with 9 bases lining up with TRBD2. The CDR3 consists of 18 residues. Trimming removed 2 bases from V and 6 bases from J; junction bases left unmatched: 14. CDR1 LGHDT and CDR2 YNNKEL come from the germline V gene (reference sequence).